This is a list of T cell receptor beta chains from one sample in a study of T-cell memory formation after mild COVID-19. TCRdb re-derived calls from the 5' RACE reads in MiXCR, one entry per CDR3 protein. Of 200,000 to 300,000 distinct CDR3 sequences listed, 15% to 17% are singletons. Sample: PBMCs or a T cell subset sorted from them (not recorded which). Receptor source: an adult woman who had mild COVID-19 (a few samples of this study predate the infection). Cell type and time point are not known. The CDR3 runs from the conserved cysteine through the conserved F or W. A D gene is named only where the DNA matches it firmly. Not all rows give a size; the values are once, few, many and, for expanded clones, a class.

TRBV20-1,TRBJ1-5,.,.,CSARGQTYQPQHF,TGCAGTGCTAGGGGGCAGACTTATCAGCCCCAGCATTTT
TRBV11-2,TRBJ2-7,few,.,CASSLVGLGYEQYF,TGTGCCAGCAGCTTAGTCGGACTTGGCTACGAGCAGTACTTC
TRBV12-3/TRBV12-4,TRBJ1-5,.,.,CASSGTRDSNQPQHF,TGTGCCAGCAGCGGTACAAGGGACTCTAATCAGCCCCAGCATTTT
TRBV5-1,TRBJ2-2,few,.,CASSSEGRNTGELFF,TGCGCCAGCAGCTCCGAGGGGCGGAACACCGGGGAGCTGTTTTTT
TRBV19,TRBJ1-2,.,.,CASSIIGYGYTF,TGTGCCAGTAGTATCATCGGCTATGGCTACACCTTC
TRBV2,TRBJ1-1,few,.,CASSVSLGNTEAFF,TGTGCCAGCAGTGTAAGTCTTGGGAACACTGAAGCTTTCTTT
TRBV7-3,TRBJ2-2,few,.,CASSPSESGELFF,TGTGCCAGCAGCCCATCCGAATCCGGGGAGCTGTTTTTT
TRBV5-5,TRBJ2-3,few,.,CASTPRRSTDTQYF,TGTGCCAGCACCCCCCGTCGGAGCACAGATACGCAGTATTTT
TRBV10-3,TRBJ1-1,.,.,CAITRGEGEAFF,TGTGCCATCACACGGGGGGAGGGCGAAGCTTTCTTT
TRBV20-1,TRBJ2-1,.,TRBD1,CSARTGMATYNEQFF,TGCAGTGCTAGGACAGGGATGGCTACCTACAATGAGCAGTTCTTC
TRBV5-4,TRBJ2-3,few,.,CASSPAVSTDTQYF,TGTGCCAGCAGCCCAGCGGTTAGCACAGATACGCAGTATTTT
TRBV20-1,TRBJ1-2,.,TRBD1,CSAARDRGLGGYTF,TGCAGTGCTGCCCGGGACAGGGGACTAGGAGGCTACACCTTC
TRBV18,TRBJ2-1,many,.,CASASVGGIPHNEQFF,TGTGCCAGCGCATCCGTCGGCGGGATCCCACACAATGAGCAGTTCTTC
TRBV7-3,TRBJ2-1,.,TRBD2,CASSLAGLAGPNEQFF,TGTGCCAGCAGCCTAGCCGGGCTAGCGGGGCCAAATGAGCAGTTCTTC
TRBV28,TRBJ2-7,few,.,CASSAAPTYEQYF,TGTGCCAGCAGCGCAGCCCCGACCTACGAGCAGTACTTC
TRBV12-3/TRBV12-4,TRBJ1-2,few,TRBD1,CASSAGGGYGYTF,TGTGCCAGCAGTGCAGGGGGCGGCTATGGCTACACCTTC
TRBV7-2,TRBJ2-5,.,TRBD2,CASSLVLGGSLHETQYF,TGTGCCAGCAGCTTAGTCCTCGGCGGGAGTCTGCACGAGACCCAGTACTTC
TRBV29-1,TRBJ1-2,.,.,CSGGTPEVGYTF,TGCAGCGGCGGGACTCCTGAGGTTGGCTACACCTTC
TRBV12-3/TRBV12-4,TRBJ1-2,few,TRBD1,CASRRQGVNRYGYTF,TGTGCCAGCAGGCGACAGGGCGTTAATCGTTATGGCTACACCTTC
TRBV20-1,TRBJ1-1,.,.,CSAGDQATGMNTEAFF,TGCAGTGCTGGAGACCAAGCTACTGGGATGAACACTGAAGCTTTCTTT
TRBV7-9,TRBJ2-1,.,.,CASSLAVDEQFF,TGTGCCAGCAGTTTAGCCGTGGATGAGCAGTTCTTC
TRBV12-3/TRBV12-4,TRBJ2-7,few,TRBD1,CASRQGEAYEQYF,TGTGCCAGCAGACAGGGGGAGGCCTACGAGCAGTACTTC
TRBV24-1,TRBJ2-5,.,.,CATSEGGQETQYF,TGTGCCACCAGTGAGGGTGGACAAGAGACCCAGTACTTC
TRBV20-1,TRBJ2-7,.,.,CSAREGSGFAGAEQYF,TGCAGTGCTAGAGAGGGGTCAGGGTTCGCTGGAGCCGAGCAGTACTTC
TRBV6-5,TRBJ2-7,few,.,CASSTTIGSEQYF,TGTGCCAGCAGTACGACCATTGGGAGCGAGCAGTACTTC
TRBV12-3/TRBV12-4,TRBJ1-1,.,.,CASSVPGRSEAFF,TGTGCCAGCAGTGTCCCGGGACGGTCTGAAGCTTTCTTT
TRBV5-1,TRBJ2-4,few,TRBD2,CASRKLAGYPLSIQYF,TGCGCCAGCAGGAAACTAGCGGGATACCCTCTTAGCATTCAGTACTTC
TRBV21-1,TRBJ1-2,.,.,CASSKGSYGYTF,TGTGCCAGCAGCAAAGGCAGCTATGGCTACACCTTC
TRBV4-1,TRBJ1-5,.,.,CASSQGSWIQPQHF,TGCGCCAGCAGCCAAGGCTCTTGGATTCAGCCCCAGCATTTT
TRBV7-9,TRBJ2-3,.,.,CAGGEDTQYF,TGTGCCGGAGGGGAAGATACGCAGTATTTT
TRBV9,TRBJ2-1,few,TRBD2,CASSVMASGSPEQFF,TGTGCCAGCAGCGTAATGGCTAGCGGGAGTCCTGAGCAGTTCTTC